This is a list of T cell receptor beta chains from one sample in a study of cytomegalovirus exposure and HLA in healthy donors. Here immunoSEQ multiplex PCR was the method, and the copy in TCRdb shows in-frame clones only, minus some. The data show about 150,000 clones, around 88% seen once. Sequenced material: PBMCs. These TCRs come from a man aged 18 to 29 in good health and CMV-seropositive. Each CDR3 is given with its conserved first and last residue. A D gene is named only where the DNA matches it firmly. Not every row has a clone size; where given, it reads once, few, many or a size class.

d_call: NA
v_call: TRBV5-1
j_call: TRBJ2-5
clone_size: NA
cdr3_aa: CASSIGTGPRRYF
cdr3_nt: TGCGCCAGCAGCATCGGAACAGGGCCGCGGAGATACTTC

d_call: NA
v_call: TRBV6-5
j_call: TRBJ2-7
clone_size: few
cdr3_aa: CASSPRGLTYEQYF
cdr3_nt: TGTGCCAGCAGTCCGAGGGGACTTACCTACGAGCAGTACTTC

d_call: NA
v_call: TRBV7-9
j_call: TRBJ2-1
clone_size: NA
cdr3_aa: CASSFGQGINEQFF
cdr3_nt: TGTGCCAGCAGCTTTGGCCAGGGCATAAATGAGCAGTTCTTC

d_call: TRBD2
v_call: TRBV6-5
j_call: TRBJ2-3
clone_size: NA
cdr3_aa: CASTSGGGSDTQYF
cdr3_nt: TGTGCCAGCACCTCGGGGGGGGGATCAGATACGCAGTATTTT

d_call: TRBD1
v_call: TRBV6-6
j_call: TRBJ1-2
clone_size: NA
cdr3_aa: CASSFLGTGLYGYTF
cdr3_nt: TGTGCCAGCAGTTTCTTGGGGACAGGCCTCTATGGCTACACCTTC

d_call: NA
v_call: TRBV27
j_call: TRBJ1-1
clone_size: once
cdr3_aa: CASSLLDKLNTEAFF
cdr3_nt: TGTGCCAGCAGTTTATTAGATAAACTGAACACTGAAGCTTTCTTT

d_call: NA
v_call: TRBV7-2
j_call: TRBJ2-3
clone_size: NA
cdr3_aa: CASSLFSDTQYF
cdr3_nt: TGTGCCAGCAGCTTATTCTCAGATACGCAGTATTTT

d_call: NA
v_call: TRBV7-8
j_call: TRBJ2-3
clone_size: NA
cdr3_aa: CASSVSGFNGADTQYF
cdr3_nt: TGTGCCAGCAGCGTCTCCGGGTTTAACGGTGCAGATACGCAGTATTTT

d_call: NA
v_call: TRBV18
j_call: TRBJ1-5
clone_size: NA
cdr3_aa: CASSPAGSGLQHF
cdr3_nt: TGTGCCAGCTCACCCGCCGGGTCGGGACTCCAGCATTTT

d_call: NA
v_call: TRBV18
j_call: TRBJ2-1
clone_size: once
cdr3_aa: CASSPRTGDEQFF
cdr3_nt: TGTGCCAGCTCACCACGAACCGGGGATGAGCAGTTCTTC

d_call: NA
v_call: TRBV6-5
j_call: TRBJ1-2
clone_size: NA
cdr3_aa: CASSSRGGYTF
cdr3_nt: TGTGCCAGCAGCTCACGGGGGGGCTACACCTTC

d_call: NA
v_call: TRBV4-1
j_call: TRBJ1-4
clone_size: NA
cdr3_aa: CASSQELAGRDMPVIVFF
cdr3_nt: TGCGCCAGCAGCCAAGAGCTGGCGGGCAGAGACATGCCGGTTATTGTGTTTTTT

d_call: TRBD2
v_call: TRBV19
j_call: TRBJ2-3
clone_size: NA
cdr3_aa: CASSPRTSGSITDTQYF
cdr3_nt: TGTGCCAGTAGTCCTCGGACTAGCGGGAGTATCACAGATACGCAGTATTTT

d_call: TRBD1
v_call: TRBV4-3
j_call: TRBJ2-2
clone_size: NA
cdr3_aa: CASSQGFYRGNTGELFF
cdr3_nt: TGCGCCAGCAGCCAAGGATTCTACAGGGGGAACACCGGGGAGCTGTTTTTT

d_call: TRBD1
v_call: TRBV5-1
j_call: TRBJ1-5
clone_size: NA
cdr3_aa: CASSRGQGQPQHF
cdr3_nt: TGCGCCAGCAGCAGGGGGCAGGGCCAGCCCCAGCATTTT

d_call: NA
v_call: TRBV27
j_call: TRBJ1-2
clone_size: NA
cdr3_aa: CASSLSRQGGYTF
cdr3_nt: TGTGCCAGCAGTTTATCCCGTCAGGGTGGCTACACCTTC

d_call: TRBD1
v_call: TRBV5-1
j_call: TRBJ1-3
clone_size: NA
cdr3_aa: CASSGDRAGNTIYF
cdr3_nt: TGCGCCAGCAGCGGGGACAGGGCTGGAAACACCATATATTTT

d_call: NA
v_call: TRBV28
j_call: TRBJ2-7
clone_size: NA
cdr3_aa: CASSLGRLAYEQYF
cdr3_nt: TGTGCCAGCAGTTTGGGGCGGCTAGCCTACGAGCAGTACTTC

d_call: NA
v_call: TRBV6-5
j_call: TRBJ2-7
clone_size: NA
cdr3_aa: CASSYSRPGGYEQYF
cdr3_nt: TGTGCCAGCAGTTACTCGAGACCTGGAGGCTACGAGCAGTACTTC

d_call: NA
v_call: TRBV9
j_call: TRBJ2-3
clone_size: NA
cdr3_aa: CASSLTPSTDTQYF
cdr3_nt: TGTGCCAGCAGCTTGACTCCTAGCACAGATACGCAGTATTTT

d_call: NA
v_call: TRBV9
j_call: TRBJ2-1
clone_size: NA
cdr3_aa: CASSVSGYNEQFF
cdr3_nt: TGTGCCAGCAGCGTTAGCGGCTACAATGAGCAGTTCTTC

d_call: TRBD1
v_call: TRBV6-1
j_call: TRBJ1-5
clone_size: NA
cdr3_aa: CASSEGGQGLNSNQPQHF
cdr3_nt: TGTGCCAGCAGTGAAGGAGGACAGGGTCTCAATAGCAATCAGCCCCAGCATTTT

d_call: TRBD2
v_call: TRBV5-6
j_call: TRBJ2-7
clone_size: NA
cdr3_aa: CASREGLAGGPYEQYF
cdr3_nt: TGTGCCAGCAGGGAGGGACTAGCGGGGGGGCCGTACGAGCAGTACTTC

d_call: NA
v_call: TRBV30
j_call: TRBJ2-1
clone_size: few
cdr3_aa: CAWTELNEQFF
cdr3_nt: TGTGCCTGGACCGAGCTCAATGAGCAGTTCTTC

d_call: TRBD2
v_call: TRBV5-1
j_call: TRBJ2-2
clone_size: NA
cdr3_aa: CASSLPLAGGISNTGELFF
cdr3_nt: TGCGCCAGCAGCTTGCCGCTAGCGGGGGGAATCTCGAACACCGGGGAGCTGTTTTTT

d_call: TRBD1
v_call: TRBV7-8
j_call: TRBJ2-7
clone_size: NA
cdr3_aa: CASSLGQGWHEQYF
cdr3_nt: TGTGCCAGCAGCCTAGGACAGGGTTGGCACGAGCAGTACTTC

d_call: NA
v_call: TRBV28
j_call: TRBJ1-3
clone_size: NA
cdr3_aa: CASRGVNSGNTIYF
cdr3_nt: TGTGCCAGCAGAGGAGTTAACTCTGGAAACACCATATATTTT

d_call: TRBD1
v_call: TRBV4-1
j_call: TRBJ2-1
clone_size: NA
cdr3_aa: CASSLMKGANEQFF
cdr3_nt: TGCGCCAGCAGCCTAATGAAGGGGGCAAATGAGCAGTTCTTC

d_call: NA
v_call: TRBV14
j_call: TRBJ2-7
clone_size: NA
cdr3_aa: CASSQALEQYF
cdr3_nt: TGTGCCAGCAGCCAAGCCCTAGAGCAGTACTTC

d_call: NA
v_call: TRBV6-5
j_call: TRBJ1-5
clone_size: NA
cdr3_aa: CASRGEGTGNQPQHF
cdr3_nt: TGTGCCAGCAGGGGGGAGGGGACGGGAAATCAGCCCCAGCATTTT

d_call: TRBD2
v_call: TRBV5-6
j_call: TRBJ2-7
clone_size: NA
cdr3_aa: CASSRLGASGSYEQYF
cdr3_nt: TGTGCCAGCAGCCGGTTGGGTGCTAGCGGCTCCTACGAGCAGTACTTC

d_call: NA
v_call: TRBV9
j_call: TRBJ1-1
clone_size: NA
cdr3_aa: CASTTSGSGHTEAFF
cdr3_nt: TGTGCCAGCACCACTTCAGGGTCCGGGCACACTGAAGCTTTCTTT

d_call: TRBD1
v_call: TRBV5-1
j_call: TRBJ2-7
clone_size: NA
cdr3_aa: CASSFREPTMGTVEQYF
cdr3_nt: TGCGCCAGCAGCTTCCGAGAACCGACAATGGGGACAGTCGAGCAGTACTTC

d_call: TRBD1
v_call: TRBV7-9
j_call: TRBJ1-1
clone_size: NA
cdr3_aa: CASSSRTGWTEAFF
cdr3_nt: TGTGCCAGCAGCTCCAGGACAGGGTGGACTGAAGCTTTCTTT

d_call: TRBD2
v_call: TRBV7-2
j_call: TRBJ2-1
clone_size: NA
cdr3_aa: CASSSQTSGSFSYNEQFF
cdr3_nt: TGTGCCAGCAGCTCGCAAACTAGCGGGAGCTTCTCCTACAATGAGCAGTTCTTC

d_call: TRBD1
v_call: TRBV11-2
j_call: TRBJ1-2
clone_size: few
cdr3_aa: CASSPVRTGGDYGYTF
cdr3_nt: TGTGCCAGCAGCCCGGTACGGACAGGGGGCGACTATGGCTACACCTTC

d_call: TRBD1
v_call: TRBV29-1
j_call: TRBJ2-1
clone_size: NA
cdr3_aa: CSVEGQGAYNEQFF
cdr3_nt: TGCAGCGTTGAGGGACAGGGGGCCTACAATGAGCAGTTCTTC

d_call: NA
v_call: TRBV6-4
j_call: TRBJ1-4
clone_size: NA
cdr3_aa: CASSRERNEKLFF
cdr3_nt: TGTGCCAGCAGTAGGGAGAGAAATGAAAAACTGTTTTTT

d_call: NA
v_call: TRBV27
j_call: TRBJ1-1
clone_size: once
cdr3_aa: CASRLTGATEAFF
cdr3_nt: TGTGCCAGCAGACTTACAGGAGCCACTGAAGCTTTCTTT

d_call: NA
v_call: TRBV29-1
j_call: TRBJ2-7
clone_size: NA
cdr3_aa: CSARTGTYEQYF
cdr3_nt: TGCAGCGCGAGAACAGGGACCTACGAGCAGTACTTC

d_call: NA
v_call: TRBV2
j_call: TRBJ2-1
clone_size: NA
cdr3_aa: CASKDFSYNEQFF
cdr3_nt: TGTGCCAGCAAGGACTTTTCCTACAATGAGCAGTTCTTC

d_call: TRBD2
v_call: TRBV5-5
j_call: TRBJ2-7
clone_size: NA
cdr3_aa: CASIGGRTYEQYF
cdr3_nt: TGTGCCAGCATCGGGGGGAGGACCTACGAGCAGTACTTC

d_call: TRBD1
v_call: TRBV14
j_call: TRBJ1-1
clone_size: NA
cdr3_aa: CASSQDVGQVNTEAFF
cdr3_nt: TGTGCCAGCAGCCAAGATGTGGGACAGGTCAACACTGAAGCTTTCTTT

d_call: NA
v_call: TRBV5-1
j_call: TRBJ2-2
clone_size: NA
cdr3_aa: CASSWATANTGELFF
cdr3_nt: TGCGCCAGCAGCTGGGCTACCGCGAACACCGGGGAGCTGTTTTTT

d_call: NA
v_call: TRBV7-8
j_call: TRBJ2-3
clone_size: NA
cdr3_aa: CASSAKLERGTDTQYF
cdr3_nt: TGTGCCAGCAGCGCTAAACTAGAGAGGGGCACAGATACGCAGTATTTT